The T cell receptor (beta chain) described here comes from a study of cytomegalovirus exposure and HLA in healthy donors. The wider study: The study placed 80% to 90% of its roughly 410 genotyped donors in the Caucasian-associated ancestry cluster. Study-level findings and limits: For presence/absence analyses, sequencing depth was assumed to be roughly uniform across donors.

The sample holds a few counts of this clone. What it recognizes is unknown. Germline V gene data show CDR1 as LGHNA and CDR2 as YNFKEQ. This CDR3 spans 16 amino acids. Trimming cost V 0 bases and J 4 bases, with 10 bases left between them. Amplification used 60 Vbeta primers and 13 Jbeta primers. Assay: immunoSEQ multiplex PCR; the TCRdb copy retains only in-frame clones and omits some. The sample shows about 150,000 clones, approximately 84% of them seen only once. The chain couples TRBV4-2 to TRBJ2-6, with D maybe TRBD2 (5 bases). What was sequenced was PBMCs. This sequence originates from a male donor in good health and CMV-seropositive. The CDR3, as DNA: TGTGCCAGCAGCCAAGAACGAGGGTACGGGGCCAACGTCCTGACTTTC. This codes for CASSQERGYGANVLTF.